This entry lists 30 T cell receptor beta chains sequenced from one sample in a study of blood T cell repertoires in COVID-19. Generated by immunoSEQ multiplex PCR, the TCRdb table keeps only in-frame clones and is missing some. The sample lists almost 250,000 clones; over 75% were seen once. Source material: PBMCs or T cells enriched from blood (not recorded which). These receptor sequences come from a woman aged 50 to 60 with acute COVID-19.

V and J are TRBV11-3 and TRBJ1-1, with TRBD1 as a possible D gene (5 bases). The CDR3 is 15 amino acids. Deletions cut 2 bases from V and 4 bases from J, with 14 bases between. Germline CDR1 is SGHNT and CDR2 is YENEEA. The DNA of the CDR3 is TGTGCCAGCAGCTTAACCAAAGGGGCGAGCACTGAAGCTTTCTTT. Protein sequence: CASSLTKGASTEAFF. The entire variable domain, with the rest obtained from reference TRBV11-3 and TRBJ1-1, is as follows: EAGVVQSPRYKIIEKKQPVAFWCNPISGHNTLYWYLQNLGQGPELLIRYENEEAVDDSQLPKDRFSAERLKGVDSTLKIQPAELGDSAVYLCASSLTKGASTEAFFGQGTRLTVV.

J is TRBJ2-1 and V is TRBV7-2; 7 positions match TRBD2. The trim removed 5 bases at V and 7 bases at J, leaving 8 bases unmatched. This CDR3 contains 14 residues. Germline V lookup: CDR1 SGHTA, CDR2 FQGNSA. The CDR3 region has the DNA TGTGCCAGCAGCCCCTCGAAGGGAGGGAATGAGCAGTTCTTC. Translation: CASSPSKGGNEQFF.

This chain connects TRBV3-1 (or the pseudogene TRBV3-2) to TRBJ2-5, with TRBD2 identical over 11 bases. CDR1 is LGHDT, CDR2 YNNKEL, per germline (reference sequence). With 0 bases clipped from V and 5 bases from J, the junction kept 8 bases outside the gene matches. This CDR3 has 17 residues. CDR3 amino acids: CASSQEIPSGGSETQYF. As DNA, the CDR3 is TGTGCCAGCAGCCAAGAAATTCCTAGCGGGGGGTCTGAGACCCAGTACTTC.

J is TRBJ1-6 and V is TRBV5-6; no definite D call. This CDR3 is 15 amino acids long. CDR1 SGHDT and CDR2 YYEEEE come from the germline V gene. Trimming removed 3 bases at V and 5 bases at J, with 12 bases between. CDR3 nucleotides: TGTGCCAGCAGCTCCCCGGGAGGTAATAATTCACCCCTCCACTTT. Translating gives CASSSPGGNNSPLHF.

The chain couples TRBV7-8 to TRBJ1-1; D might be TRBD1 (5 bases). In germline, CDR1 is SGHVS, CDR2 FQNEAQ. This CDR3 is 12 amino acids long. Between the trimmed V and J ends, which lost 6 bases and 7 bases, there was a span of 12 bases. DNA of the CDR3: TGTGCCAGCAGGGGGGGAGCCTATGAAGCTTTCTTT. It specifies CASRGGAYEAFF.

This chain uses TRBV7-9 with TRBJ2-2; 9 positions match TRBD2. The CDR3 covers 15 residues. V shed 5 bases, J shed 5 bases, and the junction held 6 bases outside the gene matches. Germline CDR1 reads SEHNR; CDR2 reads FQNEAQ (reference sequence). CDR3 amino acids: CASSASGTSTGELFF. In DNA, the CDR3 is TGTGCCAGCAGCGCTAGCGGGACTTCGACCGGGGAGCTGTTTTTT. The full variable domain, rest sourced from reference TRBV7-9 and TRBJ2-2, is DTGVSQNPRHKITKRGQNVTFRCDPISEHNRLYWYRQTLGQGPEFLTYFQNEAQLEKSRLLSDRFSAERPKGSFSTLEIQRTEQGDSAMYLCASSASGTSTGELFFGEGSRLTVL.

The rearrangement uses TRBV5-1 and TRBJ2-2; a possible D gene is TRBD1 (6 bases). CDR3 length: 14 amino acids. In germline, CDR1 is SGHRS, CDR2 YFSETQ. V was trimmed by 4 bases and J by 4 bases, leaving 11 bases between them. CDR3 DNA: TGCGCCAGCAGCGTACAGGGTCCCACCGGGGAGCTGTTTTTT. This sequence encodes CASSVQGPTGELFF.

This chain uses TRBV6-9 with TRBJ1-5; 7 nucleotides align to TRBD1. Trimming took 2 bases from V and 5 from J; bases not matched to a gene: 6. This CDR3 is built from 15 residues. Germline V gene data show CDR1 as MNHGY and CDR2 as SVAAGI. The CDR3 nucleotides are TGTGCCAGCAGTTATGCCAGGGGGATAGATCAGCCCCAGCATTTT. Protein sequence: CASSYARGIDQPQHF.

This clone occurred once. This rearrangement joins TRBV9 to TRBJ2-3; 11 nucleotides agree with TRBD2. This CDR3 comprises 16 residues. Germline lookup yields CDR1 SGDLS and CDR2 YYNGEE. V shed 0 bases and J 6 bases; nucleotides not matched to a gene: 6. This chain's CDR3 is CASSVELAGAWDTQYF. The CDR3 DNA is TGTGCCAGCAGCGTAGAACTAGCGGGGGCCTGGGATACGCAGTATTTT. The full variable domain, completed using reference TRBV9 and TRBJ2-3, is DSGVTQTPKHLITATGQRVTLRCSPRSGDLSVYWYQQSLDQGLQFLIQYYNGEERAKGNILERFSAQQFPDLHSELNLSSLELGDSALYFCASSVELAGAWDTQYFGPGTRLTVL.

The V and J genes are TRBV12-5 and TRBJ1-1, with 8 bases identical to TRBD1. J gave up 8 bases and V 3 bases, and 8 bases lay outside the gene matches. Per germline, CDR1 LGHNT and CDR2 FRNRAP. This CDR3 region has 14 residues. This CDR3 reads CASGLASGGWEAFF. In DNA form, the CDR3 reads TGTGCTAGTGGTTTAGCCTCAGGGGGCTGGGAAGCTTTCTTT.

The chain has TRBV30 and TRBJ2-7, with a possible D match to TRBD1 (5 bases). This CDR3 comprises 12 residues. Deletions cut 4 bases from V and 4 bases from J, with 11 bases between. Per germline, CDR1 GTSNPN and CDR2 SVGIG (reference sequence). CDR3 amino acids: CAWTSREYEQYF. The CDR3 DNA reads as TGTGCCTGGACAAGCAGGGAATACGAGCAGTACTTC.

V is TRBV7-2 and J is TRBJ1-1, with D perhaps TRBD1 (5 bases). CDR1 and CDR2 (germline): SGHTA, FQGNSA. CDR3 length: 14 amino acids. V was trimmed by 8 bases and J by 6 bases, leaving 19 bases between them. The CDR3 DNA reads as TGTGCCAGCCTAATTGTGGGGGGTAACTCTGAAGCTTTCTTT. This gives the protein CASLIVGGNSEAFF.

J is TRBJ1-2 and V is TRBV5-1; D unresolved. CDR1 and CDR2 from the germline V gene are SGHRS and YFSETQ. This CDR3 has 13 amino acids. With 4 bases removed from V and 8 bases from J, the gap between germline ends came to 15 bases. The DNA of the CDR3 is TGCGCCAGCAGCCCCCTGGTGGGGAGCGGCTACACCTTC. This encodes CASSPLVGSGYTF.

The chain combines TRBV10-3 with TRBJ1-2, with 7 bases fitting TRBD1. Losses at the gene ends were 4 bases for V and 4 bases for J; bases not matched to a gene: 6. Germline V gene data show CDR1 as ENHRY and CDR2 as SYGVKD. CDR3 length: 14 amino acids. In DNA form, the CDR3 reads TGTGCCATCAGTGCCGGGACAGAAAGCTATGGCTACACCTTC. Amino acid sequence: CAISAGTESYGYTF.

This clone was found once. The chain couples TRBV5-1 to TRBJ1-1, with 9 bases aligning to TRBD1. Germline CDR1 SGHRS, CDR2 YFSETQ. CDR3 length: 17 residues. V shed 0 bases, J shed 11 bases, and the junction held 17 bases outside the gene matches. The DNA of the CDR3 is TGCGCCAGCAGCTTGGATGGACAGGGGCCGAGGAGCTCGAGGGCTTTCTTT. This gives the protein CASSLDGQGPRSSRAFF.

This clone occurred a few times. J is TRBJ1-6 and V is TRBV4-3; D possibly corresponds to TRBD1 (6 bases). Germline-derived CDR1 and CDR2 are LGHNA and YSLEER. CDR3 length equals 14 residues. V lost 9 bases to trimming and J lost 7 bases, with 16 bases between them. CDR3 sequence reads: CASGPGTRNSPLHF. The CDR3 nucleotides read TGCGCCAGTGGACCCGGGACACGCAATTCACCCCTCCACTTT.

CDR3 nucleotides: TGTGCCAGCAGCCCCCCGGTCGAGTACACTGAAGCTTTCTTT. Amino acids: CASSPPVEYTEAFF. The V call is TRBV7-9, the J call TRBJ1-1, with unresolved D. This CDR3 is 14 amino acids long. Germline loops: CDR1 SEHNR, CDR2 FQNEAQ (reference sequence). Trimming shortened V by 5 bases and J by 3 bases, and 13 bases separated the two germline ends.

This chain connects TRBV30 to TRBJ1-4; D remains unclear. Germline V lookup: CDR1 GTSNPN, CDR2 SVGIG (reference sequence). Deletions cut 0 bases from V and 8 bases from J, with 10 bases between. The CDR3 is 13 amino acids. CDR3 residues: CAWSVAGMEKLFF. The CDR3 coding sequence is TGTGCCTGGAGTGTAGCGGGAATGGAAAAACTGTTTTTT.

V and J are TRBV18 and TRBJ1-6; 10 bases agree with TRBD1. CDR1 is KGHSH, CDR2 LQKENI, per germline. The CDR3 consists of 15 residues. Losses at the gene ends were 3 bases for V and 5 bases for J; bases not matched to a gene: 1. The CDR3 DNA reads TGTGCCAGCTCACCGGGACAGGGGAATAATTCACCCCTCCACTTT. As protein: CASSPGQGNNSPLHF.

This clone occurred a few times. The chain links TRBV27 to TRBJ1-5; 10 nucleotides align to TRBD1. Per germline, CDR1 MNHEY and CDR2 SMNVEV (reference sequence). The CDR3 spans 15 residues. V dropped 7 bases and J dropped 6; count of bases not matched to a gene: 9. This chain's CDR3 is CASTPTGGAGQPQHF. The CDR3 DNA reads as TGTGCCAGCACCCCGACAGGGGGCGCCGGTCAGCCCCAGCATTTT.

This sequence joins TRBV9 and TRBJ2-2; no reliable D call. Per the germline V gene, CDR1 is SGDLS and CDR2 is YYNGEE. Trimming shortened V by 0 bases and J by 0 bases, and 9 bases separated the two germline ends. The CDR3 covers 16 residues. The CDR3 sequence: CASSVGRRTNTGELFF. In DNA, the CDR3 is TGTGCCAGCAGCGTAGGTCGCAGGACGAACACCGGGGAGCTGTTTTTT.

The chain couples TRBV6-5 to TRBJ2-5, with 8 bases aligning to TRBD1. The germline gives CDR1 MNHEY, CDR2 SVGAGI. The V and J ends lost 7 bases and 2 bases, in that order; junction bases with no gene match: 9. The CDR3 is made up of 15 amino acids. The CDR3 spells CASTQGQETQETQYF. The CDR3 nucleotides read TGTGCCAGCACCCAGGGACAGGAAACACAAGAGACCCAGTACTTC.

The chain is built from TRBV2 and TRBJ2-1; 10 positions match TRBD1. Per germline, CDR1 SNHLY and CDR2 FYNNEI. This CDR3 has 15 residues. With 4 bases clipped from V and 7 bases from J, the junction kept 7 bases outside the gene matches. CDR3 protein: CASSVRDRGNNEQFF. The CDR3 DNA is TGTGCCAGCAGTGTCCGGGACAGGGGAAATAATGAGCAGTTCTTC.

The V call is TRBV6-5, the J call TRBJ1-1; a possible D gene is TRBD1 (5 bases). Per germline, CDR1 MNHEY and CDR2 SVGAGI. The CDR3 is 14 residues long. V lost 6 bases to trimming and J lost 1 base, with 12 bases between them. The chain's CDR3 is CASSARGWNTEAFF. In nucleotides, the CDR3 is TGTGCCAGCAGCGCACGGGGGTGGAACACTGAAGCTTTCTTT.

As for this clone: A much larger clone lies a single base off, so this may be a read error. The rearrangement uses TRBV28 and TRBJ1-1; no firm D call. CDR3 length equals 12 residues. Germline V lookup: CDR1 MDHEN, CDR2 SYDVKM. The V end was cut by 6 bases, the J end by 0 bases, with 5 bases between. The CDR3 reads CASRRVNTEAFF. CDR3 coding DNA: TGTGCCAGCAGGCGGGTGAACACTGAAGCTTTCTTT.

The chain has TRBV30 and TRBJ1-2; 10 bases match TRBD1. Germline assignment: CDR1 GTSNPN and CDR2 SVGIG (reference sequence). The CDR3 is made up of 13 amino acids. J gave up 3 bases and V 4 bases, and 2 bases lay outside the gene matches. CDR3: CAWKGQGDYGYTF. The CDR3 nucleotides are TGTGCCTGGAAAGGACAGGGGGACTATGGCTACACCTTC.

This clone appeared once. Other DNA sequences from this sample encode an identical CDR3 as well. V usage is TRBV12-3 or TRBV12-4 and J usage is TRBJ1-2; D is perhaps TRBD1 (5 bases). Trimming took off 3 bases at V and 4 bases at J, with 9 bases between the two ends. CDR3 size: 13 residues. The CDR3 DNA follows: TGTGCCAGCAGTTTGCAGGGTTCCTATGGCTACACCTTC. Its protein is CASSLQGSYGYTF.

CDR3 DNA sequence: TGTGCCAGCAGCGGAGGCGGGTATGGCTACACCTTC. Protein sequence: CASSGGGYGYTF. The V gene is TRBV7-9, the J gene TRBJ1-2; the D is unclear. Per germline, CDR1 SEHNR and CDR2 FQNEAQ (reference sequence). V shed 5 bases and J shed 5 bases, with 9 bases lying between them. The CDR3 has 12 amino acids.

The chain recombines TRBV2 with TRBJ2-4; the match to TRBD1 covers 7 bases. The CDR3 runs to 21 residues. V trimming: 4 bases; J trimming: 0 bases; junction bases outside the gene matches: 21. Germline CDR1 SNHLY, CDR2 FYNNEI. CDR3 coding DNA: TGTGCCAGCAGTGTATTTAATGCCGGGACAGAGAATATAGGAGCCAAAAACATTCAGTACTTC. This translates into CASSVFNAGTENIGAKNIQYF.

About this clone: Being one base from a much bigger clone, this may be a read error. In DNA, the CDR3 is TGTGCCAGCAGCCCCCCGGGGGACACTGAAGCTTTCTTT. Protein sequence: CASSPPGDTEAFF. The chain carries TRBV7-9 and TRBJ1-1; D is perhaps TRBD1 (5 bases). The germline CDR1 and CDR2 sequences are SEHNR and FQNEAQ (reference sequence). Trimming removed 5 bases from V and 3 bases from J, with 10 bases in between. The CDR3 totals 13 residues.